This is a list of T cell receptor beta chains from one sample in a study of beta chain features in type 1 diabetes. Method: immunoSEQ multiplex PCR; TCRdb's copy keeps in-frame clones and lacks some. The data show over 40,000 clones, about 50% seen once. Material for sequencing was stem cell memory CD4+ T cells from blood. These receptor sequences come from a woman aged 25 to 39 in good health. CDR3s include the opening cysteine and the closing phenylalanine or tryptophan. A D gene is named only where the DNA matches it firmly. The listing skips clone size in some rows; elsewhere it reads once, few, many or a size class.

d_call j_call v_call clone_size cdr3_aa cdr3_nt
TRBD1 TRBJ1-1 TRBV6-5 - CASWTGYLNTEAFF TGTGCCAGCTGGACAGGCTACCTGAACACTGAAGCTTTCTTT
TRBD1 TRBJ2-2 TRBV5-1 few CASSYGQGLGGELFF TGCGCCAGCAGCTATGGACAGGGGCTTGGCGGGGAGCTGTTTTTT
- TRBJ2-5 TRBV23-1 - CASSQGGKEQETQYF TGCGCCAGCAGTCAGGGCGGGAAAGAACAAGAGACCCAGTACTTC
TRBD1 TRBJ1-2 TRBV9 - CASSTTTGPYGYTF TGTGCCAGCAGCACCACGACAGGGCCCTATGGCTACACCTTC
- TRBJ1-1 TRBV7-2 - CASSLHPTNTEAFF TGTGCCAGCAGCCTTCACCCTACGAACACTGAAGCTTTCTTT
TRBD2 TRBJ2-3 TRBV19 - CASWGGVAEDTQYF TGTGCCAGTTGGGGGGGGGTAGCGGAAGATACGCAGTATTTT
TRBD1 TRBJ2-5 TRBV7-6 - CASSYLDWQGAQYF TGTGCCAGCAGCTATCTGGACTGGCAGGGGGCCCAGTACTTC
TRBD2 TRBJ2-7 TRBV7-2 few CASSLELAGVYEQYF TGTGCCAGCAGCTTAGAACTAGCGGGAGTGTACGAGCAGTACTTC
- TRBJ2-4 TRBV19 - CASSIDQRQAGGLAKNIQYF TGTGCCAGTAGTATAGATCAGCGTCAGGCTGGGGGCCTAGCCAAAAACATTCAGTACTTC
- TRBJ2-7 TRBV5-1 - CASSLTPLYEQYF TGCGCCAGCAGCTTGACTCCCCTTTACGAGCAGTACTTC
TRBD2 TRBJ2-2 TRBV6-4 few CASSTLAGAGRELFF TGTGCCAGCAGTACGTTAGCGGGAGCTGGAAGGGAGCTGTTTTTT
- TRBJ2-1 TRBV28 - CASISPWQGEQFF TGTGCCAGCATCTCCCCGTGGCAGGGGGAGCAGTTCTTC
TRBD2 TRBJ2-3 TRBV4-3 - CASSLRVIPSGKSTDTQYF TGCGCCAGCAGCCTACGGGTCATTCCAAGCGGGAAGAGCACAGATACGCAGTATTTT
TRBD1 TRBJ2-7 TRBV28 - CASSGSETGAREEQYF TGTGCCAGCAGTGGGTCCGAGACAGGGGCGAGGGAAGAGCAGTACTTC
TRBD2 TRBJ2-7 TRBV27 few CASIPSGRSNEQYF TGTGCCAGCATTCCCAGCGGGAGGTCCAACGAGCAGTACTTC
TRBD2 TRBJ2-7 TRBV27 - CASSPLQAWAGGHYEQYF TGTGCCAGCAGTCCCCTCCAAGCCTGGGCGGGAGGGCACTACGAGCAGTACTTC
- TRBJ1-5 TRBV28 - CASSLILGGRPQHF TGTGCCAGCAGTTTAATTCTCGGTGGTAGACCCCAGCATTTT
TRBD1 TRBJ2-7 TRBV27 - CASSLTGDYEQYF TGTGCCAGCAGTTTAACAGGGGACTACGAGCAGTACTTC